The present TCR beta chain was sequenced within a study of blood T cells in healthy people across ages. Trimming removed 3 bases at V and 11 bases at J, with 20 bases between. CDR3 size: 14 residues. Germline CDR1 reads SGDLS; CDR2 reads YYNGEE. This clonotype occurred many times. With a J-beta primer mix and a sample-barcoded 5' primer, a second PCR ran about 6 to 11 cycles. Every molecule of cDNA carried a tag from a template-switch adaptor with 12 random nucleotides. TCRdb independently ran MiXCR on the 5' RACE reads; one entry per CDR3 protein. The sample has roughly 730,000 distinct CDR3 sequences; just over 55% are singletons.

The rearrangement joins TRBV9 to TRBJ2-5; D perhaps matches TRBD1 (6 bases). The specimen sequenced was blood. The TCR sequence derives from a man aged 40-50 years in good health. The CDR3 DNA sequence: TGTGCCAGCAGCGCCTTGGACAGTTTCACTGAGCAGTACTTC. Its translation is CASSALDSFTEQYF.